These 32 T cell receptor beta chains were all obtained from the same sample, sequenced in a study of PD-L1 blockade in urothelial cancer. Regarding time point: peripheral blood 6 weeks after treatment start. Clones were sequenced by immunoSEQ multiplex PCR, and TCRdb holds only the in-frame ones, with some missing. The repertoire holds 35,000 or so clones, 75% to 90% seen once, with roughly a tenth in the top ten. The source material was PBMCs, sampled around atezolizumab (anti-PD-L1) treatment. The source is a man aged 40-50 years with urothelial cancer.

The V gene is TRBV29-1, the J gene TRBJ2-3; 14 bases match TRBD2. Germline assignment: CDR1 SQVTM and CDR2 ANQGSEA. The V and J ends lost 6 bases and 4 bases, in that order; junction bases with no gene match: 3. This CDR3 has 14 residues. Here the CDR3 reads CSVGLAGVPDTQYF. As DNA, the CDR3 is TGCAGCGTGGGACTAGCGGGAGTCCCAGATACGCAGTATTTT.

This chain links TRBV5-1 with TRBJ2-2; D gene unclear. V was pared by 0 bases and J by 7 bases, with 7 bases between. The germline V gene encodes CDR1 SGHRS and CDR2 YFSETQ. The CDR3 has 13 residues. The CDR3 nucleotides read TGCGCCAGCAGCTTGGGAGGAGACGGGGAGCTGTTTTTT. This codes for CASSLGGDGELFF.

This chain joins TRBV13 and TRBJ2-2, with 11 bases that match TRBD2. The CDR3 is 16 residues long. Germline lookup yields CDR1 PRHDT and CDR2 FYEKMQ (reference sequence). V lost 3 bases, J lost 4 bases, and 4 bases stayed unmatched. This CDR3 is CASSLLAGGGTGELFF. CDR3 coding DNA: TGTGCCAGCAGCTTGCTAGCGGGAGGTGGCACCGGGGAGCTGTTTTTT.

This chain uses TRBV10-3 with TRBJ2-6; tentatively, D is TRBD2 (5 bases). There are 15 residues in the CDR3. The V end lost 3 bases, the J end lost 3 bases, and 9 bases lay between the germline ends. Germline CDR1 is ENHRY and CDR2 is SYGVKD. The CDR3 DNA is TGTGCCATCAGTGAAGGAGGTAATGGGGCCAACGTCCTGACTTTC. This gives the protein CAISEGGNGANVLTF.

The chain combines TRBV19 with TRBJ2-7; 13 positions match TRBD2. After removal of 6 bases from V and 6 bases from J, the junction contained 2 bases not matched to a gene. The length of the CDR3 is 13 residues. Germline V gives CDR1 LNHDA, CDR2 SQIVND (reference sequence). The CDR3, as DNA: TGTGCCAGTAGCCGACTAGCGGGAGGCGAGCAGTACTTC. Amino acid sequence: CASSRLAGGEQYF.

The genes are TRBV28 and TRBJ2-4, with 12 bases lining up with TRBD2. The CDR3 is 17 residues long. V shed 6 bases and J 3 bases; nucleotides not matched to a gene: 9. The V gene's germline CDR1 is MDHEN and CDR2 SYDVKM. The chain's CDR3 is CASSPRGTSGHKNIQYF. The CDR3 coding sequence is TGTGCCAGCAGCCCTAGAGGGACTAGCGGGCACAAAAACATTCAGTACTTC.

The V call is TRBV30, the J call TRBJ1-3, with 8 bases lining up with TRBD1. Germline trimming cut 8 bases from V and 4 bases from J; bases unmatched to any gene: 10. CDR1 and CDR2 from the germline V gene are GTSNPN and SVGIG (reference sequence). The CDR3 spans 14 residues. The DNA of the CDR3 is TGTGCCGGCTGGGCAGGGGGCTCCGGAAACACCATATATTTT. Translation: CAGWAGGSGNTIYF.

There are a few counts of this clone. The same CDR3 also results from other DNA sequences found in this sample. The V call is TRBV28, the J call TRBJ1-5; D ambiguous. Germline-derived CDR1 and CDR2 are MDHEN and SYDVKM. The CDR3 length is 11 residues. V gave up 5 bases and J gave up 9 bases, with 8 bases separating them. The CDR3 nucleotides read TGTGCCAGCAGTCTGACAAGGCCCCAGCATTTT. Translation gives CASSLTRPQHF.

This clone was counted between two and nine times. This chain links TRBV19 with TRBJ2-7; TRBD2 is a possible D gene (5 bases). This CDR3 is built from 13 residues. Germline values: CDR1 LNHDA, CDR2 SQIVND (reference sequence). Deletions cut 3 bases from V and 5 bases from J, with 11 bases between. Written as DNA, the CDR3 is TGTGCCAGTAGTATGAGGGTAGCTAACGAGCAGTACTTC. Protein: CASSMRVANEQYF.

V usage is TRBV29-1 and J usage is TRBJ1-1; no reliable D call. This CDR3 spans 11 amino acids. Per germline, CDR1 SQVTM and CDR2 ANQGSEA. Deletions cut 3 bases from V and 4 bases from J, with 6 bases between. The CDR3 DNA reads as TGCAGCGTTGAGGCAGGCACTGAAGCTTTCTTT. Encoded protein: CSVEAGTEAFF. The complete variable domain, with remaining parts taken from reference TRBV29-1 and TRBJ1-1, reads SAVISQKPSRDICQRGTSLTIQCQVDSQVTMMFWYRQQPGQSLTLIATANQGSEATYESGFVIDKFPISRPNLTFSTLTVSNMSPEDSSIYLCSVEAGTEAFFGQGTRLTVV.

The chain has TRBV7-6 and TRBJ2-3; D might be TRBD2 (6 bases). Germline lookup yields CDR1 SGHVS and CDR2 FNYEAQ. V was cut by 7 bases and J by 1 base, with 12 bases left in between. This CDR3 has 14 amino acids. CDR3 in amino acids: CASTPSGRTDTQYF. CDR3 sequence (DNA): TGTGCCAGCACCCCCAGCGGGCGCACAGATACGCAGTATTTT.

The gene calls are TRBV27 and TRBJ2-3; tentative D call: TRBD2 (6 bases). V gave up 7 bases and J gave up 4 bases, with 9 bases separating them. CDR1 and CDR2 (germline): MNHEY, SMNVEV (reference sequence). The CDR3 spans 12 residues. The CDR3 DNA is TGTGCCAGCAAGCCTAGCGCAGATACGCAGTATTTT. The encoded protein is CASKPSADTQYF.

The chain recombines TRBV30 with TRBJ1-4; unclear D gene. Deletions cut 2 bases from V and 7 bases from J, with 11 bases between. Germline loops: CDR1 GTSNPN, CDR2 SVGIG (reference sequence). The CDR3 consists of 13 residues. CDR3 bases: TGTGCCTGGAGTCCTCAACGGGGTGAAAAACTGTTTTTT. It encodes CAWSPQRGEKLFF.

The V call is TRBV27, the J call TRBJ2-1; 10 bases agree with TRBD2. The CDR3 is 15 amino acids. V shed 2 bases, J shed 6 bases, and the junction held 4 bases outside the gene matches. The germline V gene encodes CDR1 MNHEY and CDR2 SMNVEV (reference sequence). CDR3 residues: CASSLLAGVGNEQFF. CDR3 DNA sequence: TGTGCCAGCAGTTTACTAGCGGGAGTGGGCAATGAGCAGTTCTTC.

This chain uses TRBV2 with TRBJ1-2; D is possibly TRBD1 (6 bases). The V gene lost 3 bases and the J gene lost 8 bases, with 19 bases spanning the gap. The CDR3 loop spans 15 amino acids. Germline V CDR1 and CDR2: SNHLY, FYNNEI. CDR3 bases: TGTGCCAGCAGTGAGGCACAGGGTCCTATGTTCGGCTACACCTTC. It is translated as CASSEAQGPMFGYTF.

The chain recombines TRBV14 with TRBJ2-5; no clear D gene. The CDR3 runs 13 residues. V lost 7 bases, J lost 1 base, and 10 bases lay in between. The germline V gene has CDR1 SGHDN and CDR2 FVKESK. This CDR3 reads CASTRDTQETQYF. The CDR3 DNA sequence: TGTGCCAGCACTCGAGATACCCAAGAGACCCAGTACTTC.

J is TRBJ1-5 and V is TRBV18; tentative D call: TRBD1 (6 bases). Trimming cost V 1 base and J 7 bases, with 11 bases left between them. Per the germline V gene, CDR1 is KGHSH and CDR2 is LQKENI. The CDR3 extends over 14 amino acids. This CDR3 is CASSPRRGAQPQHF. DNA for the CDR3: TGTGCCAGCTCACCACGACGGGGGGCCCAGCCCCAGCATTTT. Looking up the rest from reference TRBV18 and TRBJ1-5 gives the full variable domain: NAGVMQNPRHLVRRRGQEARLRCSPMKGHSHVYWYRQLPEEGLKFMVYLQKENIIDESGMPKERFSAEFPKEGPSILRIQQVVRGDSAAYFCASSPRRGAQPQHFGDGTRLSIL.

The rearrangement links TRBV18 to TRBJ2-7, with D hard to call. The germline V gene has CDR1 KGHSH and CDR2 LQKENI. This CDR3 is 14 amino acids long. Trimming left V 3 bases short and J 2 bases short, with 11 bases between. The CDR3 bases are TGTGCCAGCTCACCGGTAGAGTCCCCCTACGAGCAGTACTTC. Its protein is CASSPVESPYEQYF. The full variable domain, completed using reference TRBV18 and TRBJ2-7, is NAGVMQNPRHLVRRRGQEARLRCSPMKGHSHVYWYRQLPEEGLKFMVYLQKENIIDESGMPKERFSAEFPKEGPSILRIQQVVRGDSAAYFCASSPVESPYEQYFGPGTRLTVT.

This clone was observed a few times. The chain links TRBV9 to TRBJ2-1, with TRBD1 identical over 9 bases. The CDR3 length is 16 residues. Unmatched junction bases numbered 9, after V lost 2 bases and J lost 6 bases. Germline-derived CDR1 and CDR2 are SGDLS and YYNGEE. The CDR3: CASSVTGTGYVNEQFF. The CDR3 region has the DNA TGTGCCAGCAGCGTGACCGGGACAGGGTACGTCAATGAGCAGTTCTTC.

DNA of the CDR3: TGTGCCAGCAGTTTATTACAGGGGTCCGGGGAAAAACTGTTTTTT. Translating gives CASSLLQGSGEKLFF. This chain links TRBV6-6 with TRBJ1-4, with TRBD1 matching 7 bases. There are 15 residues in the CDR3. V lost 4 bases and J lost 8; bases outside the gene matches: 10. From germline, CDR1 is MNHNY and CDR2 SVGAGI (reference sequence).

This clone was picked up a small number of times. Written as DNA, the CDR3 is TGTGCCCTAGAACCGGGACAGGGGGCTTACGAGCAGTACTTC. This sequence encodes CALEPGQGAYEQYF. The chain recombines TRBV30 with TRBJ2-7; 12 nucleotides agree with TRBD1. The J segment lost 4 bases and the V segment lost 8 bases, leaving 9 bases of the junction unmatched. Germline CDR1 is GTSNPN and CDR2 is SVGIG (reference sequence). CDR3 size: 14 residues.

This CDR3 is CASSQNAGEQYF. CDR3 DNA: TGTGCCAGTAGTCAAAATGCGGGCGAGCAGTACTTC. V usage is TRBV19 and J usage is TRBJ2-7; TRBD2 might be the D (5 bases). Germline assignment: CDR1 LNHDA and CDR2 SQIVND (reference sequence). Trimming cost V 5 bases and J 6 bases, with 11 bases left between them. The CDR3 spans 12 residues.

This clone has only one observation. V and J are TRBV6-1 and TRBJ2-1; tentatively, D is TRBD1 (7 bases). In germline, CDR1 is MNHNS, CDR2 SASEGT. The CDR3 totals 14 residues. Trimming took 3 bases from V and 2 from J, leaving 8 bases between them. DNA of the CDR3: TGTGCCAGCAGTGACAGGGGGGCCTACAATGAGCAGTTCTTC. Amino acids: CASSDRGAYNEQFF.

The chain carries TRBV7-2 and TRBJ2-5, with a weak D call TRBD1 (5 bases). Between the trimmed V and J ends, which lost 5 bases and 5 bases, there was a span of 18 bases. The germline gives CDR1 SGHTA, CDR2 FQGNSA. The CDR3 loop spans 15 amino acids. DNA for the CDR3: TGTGCCAGCAGCCCTCGGCTGCAGGGAAGGGAGACCCAGTACTTC. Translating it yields CASSPRLQGRETQYF.

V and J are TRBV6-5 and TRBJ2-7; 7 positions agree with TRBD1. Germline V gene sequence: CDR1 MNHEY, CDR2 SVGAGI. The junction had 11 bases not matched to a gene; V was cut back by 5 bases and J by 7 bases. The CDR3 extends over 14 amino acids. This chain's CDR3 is CASSPGQVRGEQYF. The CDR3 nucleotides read TGTGCCAGCAGTCCCGGACAGGTCCGTGGGGAGCAGTACTTC.

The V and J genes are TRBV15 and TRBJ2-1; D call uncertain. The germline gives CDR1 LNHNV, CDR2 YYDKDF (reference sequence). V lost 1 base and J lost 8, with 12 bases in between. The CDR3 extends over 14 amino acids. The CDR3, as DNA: TGTGCCACCAGCAGAGTGGGCTCATCTTATGAGCAGTTCTTC. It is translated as CATSRVGSSYEQFF.

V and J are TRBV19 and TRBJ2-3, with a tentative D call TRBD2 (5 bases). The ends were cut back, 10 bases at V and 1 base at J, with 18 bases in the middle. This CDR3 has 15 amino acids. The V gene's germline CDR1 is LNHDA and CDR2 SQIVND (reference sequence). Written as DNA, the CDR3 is TGTGCCACTCGTCCCCGAGGGAGTGGCACAGATACGCAGTATTTT. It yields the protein CATRPRGSGTDTQYF.

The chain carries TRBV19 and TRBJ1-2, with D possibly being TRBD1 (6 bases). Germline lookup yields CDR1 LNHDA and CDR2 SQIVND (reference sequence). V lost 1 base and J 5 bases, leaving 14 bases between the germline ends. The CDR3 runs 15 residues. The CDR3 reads CASSIATGSLYGYTF. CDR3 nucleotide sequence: TGTGCCAGTAGTATAGCCACAGGGAGTCTATATGGCTACACCTTC.

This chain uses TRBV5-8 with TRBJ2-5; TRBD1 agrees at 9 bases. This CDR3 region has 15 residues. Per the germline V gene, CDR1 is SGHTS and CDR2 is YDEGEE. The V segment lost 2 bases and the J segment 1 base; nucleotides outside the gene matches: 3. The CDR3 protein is CASSFYRGPQETQYF. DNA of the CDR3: TGTGCCAGCAGCTTCTACAGGGGGCCCCAAGAGACCCAGTACTTC.

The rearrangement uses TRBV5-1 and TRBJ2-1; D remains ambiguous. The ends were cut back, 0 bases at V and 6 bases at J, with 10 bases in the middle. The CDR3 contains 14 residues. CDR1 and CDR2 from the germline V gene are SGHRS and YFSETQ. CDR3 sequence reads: CASSLAPGSNEQFF. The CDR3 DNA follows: TGCGCCAGCAGCTTGGCTCCCGGTAGCAATGAGCAGTTCTTC. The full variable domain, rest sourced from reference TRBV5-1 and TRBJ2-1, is KAGVTQTPRYLIKTRGQQVTLSCSPISGHRSVSWYQQTPGQGLQFLFEYFSETQRNKGNFPGRFSGRQFSNSRSEMNVSTLELGDSALYLCASSLAPGSNEQFFGPGTRLTVL.

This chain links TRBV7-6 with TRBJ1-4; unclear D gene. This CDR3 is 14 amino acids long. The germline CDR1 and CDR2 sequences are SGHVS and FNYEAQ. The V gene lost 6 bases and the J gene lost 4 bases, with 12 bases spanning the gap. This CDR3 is CASSFTGVNEKLFF. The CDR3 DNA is TGTGCCAGCAGTTTCACCGGGGTTAATGAAAAACTGTTTTTT.

The CDR3: CTGRSNNEQFF. CDR3 DNA: TGCACCGGTAGGAGTAACAATGAGCAGTTCTTC. The rearrangement joins TRBV29-1 to TRBJ2-1; D unresolved. The V gene's germline CDR1 is SQVTM and CDR2 ANQGSEA. The CDR3 is made up of 11 amino acids.